This is a list of T cell receptor beta chains from one sample in a study of OX40 agonist ivuxolimab in advanced cancers. Sequencing was performed with immunoSEQ multiplex PCR; in TCRdb, only in-frame clones are kept and a portion is missing. The sample has about 93,000 clones; 92% are singletons. The specimen comprised CD4+ or CD8+ T cells sorted from blood, sampled in a trial of the OX40 agonist ivuxolimab. The source of these receptors is an adult with an advanced solid tumor such as melanoma, head and neck, liver or kidney cancer. The CDR3 runs from the conserved cysteine through the conserved F or W. D genes are given only for firm matches. Where a row states a size, it is once, few, many or the class of an expanded clone; other rows omit it.

size,D,V,J,CDR3,DNA
once,NA,TRBV10-2,TRBJ1-6,CASRVDSSYNSPLHF,TGCGCCAGCAGGGTTGATAGCTCCTATAATTCACCCCTCCACTTT
once,NA,TRBV5-6,TRBJ1-6,CASSLGRADSPLHF,TGTGCCAGCAGCTTGGGGCGGGCAGATTCACCCCTCCACTTT
NA,NA,TRBV4-2,TRBJ1-5,CASSSAIGQPQHF,TGTGCCAGCAGCTCGGCGATCGGTCAGCCCCAGCATTTT
NA,NA,TRBV6-6,TRBJ2-1,CASSYPNEGEQFF,TGTGCCAGCAGTTACCCGAATGAGGGGGAGCAGTTCTTC
NA,NA,TRBV2,TRBJ1-2,CASSDEYVITGYTF,TGTGCCAGCAGTGACGAGTATGTAATCACTGGCTACACCTTC
NA,TRBD2,TRBV7-9,TRBJ2-2,CASSTTSVSTGELFF,TGTGCCAGCAGCACAACTAGCGTGAGCACCGGGGAGCTGTTTTTT
NA,TRBD2,TRBV9,TRBJ2-4,CASSPWGTSGRGWNIQYF,TGTGCCAGCAGCCCGTGGGGGACTAGCGGGAGAGGGTGGAACATTCAGTACTTC
NA,TRBD1,TRBV5-8,TRBJ2-5,CASSLGTGVEVETQYF,TGTGCCAGCAGCCTTGGGACAGGGGTAGAGGTCGAGACCCAGTACTTC
NA,NA,TRBV6-1,TRBJ2-1,CASRPQGFGLMEQFF,TGTGCCAGCAGGCCCCAAGGCTTCGGCCTTATGGAGCAGTTCTTC
NA,TRBD1,TRBV11-3,TRBJ2-7,CASSLSRGLDEQYF,TGTGCCAGCAGCTTATCCAGGGGGCTTGACGAGCAGTACTTC
NA,TRBD1,TRBV28,TRBJ2-7,CASMKGAFEQYF,TGTGCCAGCATGAAGGGGGCGTTTGAGCAGTACTTC
NA,NA,TRBV28,TRBJ2-7,CASIARRSYEQYF,TGTGCCAGCATAGCGCGGAGATCCTACGAGCAGTACTTC
NA,TRBD2,TRBV7-7,TRBJ2-7,CASSLKRGNEQYF,TGTGCTAGCAGCTTAAAGCGGGGAAACGAGCAGTACTTC
NA,NA,TRBV2,TRBJ1-1,CASSLGTPREAFF,TGTGCCAGCAGCCTTGGGACTCCTAGGGAAGCTTTCTTT
NA,NA,TRBV6-5,TRBJ2-3,CASSYRSQPTDTQYF,TGTGCCAGCAGTTACAGGTCCCAGCCCACAGATACGCAGTATTTT